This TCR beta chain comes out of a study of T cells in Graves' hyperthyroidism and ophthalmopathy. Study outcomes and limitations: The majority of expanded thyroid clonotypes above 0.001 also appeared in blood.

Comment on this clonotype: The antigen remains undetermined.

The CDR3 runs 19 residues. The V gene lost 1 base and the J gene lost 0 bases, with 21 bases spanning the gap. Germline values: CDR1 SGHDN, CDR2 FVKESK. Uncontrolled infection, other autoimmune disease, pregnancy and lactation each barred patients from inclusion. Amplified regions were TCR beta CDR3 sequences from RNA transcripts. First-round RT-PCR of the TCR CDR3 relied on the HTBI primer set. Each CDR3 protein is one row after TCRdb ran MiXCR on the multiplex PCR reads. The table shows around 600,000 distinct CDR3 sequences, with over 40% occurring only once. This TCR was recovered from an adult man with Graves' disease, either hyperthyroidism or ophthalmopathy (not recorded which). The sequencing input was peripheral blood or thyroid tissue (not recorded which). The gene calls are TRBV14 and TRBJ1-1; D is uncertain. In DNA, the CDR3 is TGTGCCAGCAGCCAAGGTGGTGTGAGAAGACAACCCATGAACACTGAAGCTTTCTTT. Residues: CASSQGGVRRQPMNTEAFF. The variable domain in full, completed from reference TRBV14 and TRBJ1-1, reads EAGVTQFPSHSVIEKGQTVTLRCDPISGHDNLYWYRRVMGKEIKFLLHFVKESKQDESGMPNNRFLAERTGGTYSTLKVQPAELEDSGVYFCASSQGGVRRQPMNTEAFFGQGTRLTVV.